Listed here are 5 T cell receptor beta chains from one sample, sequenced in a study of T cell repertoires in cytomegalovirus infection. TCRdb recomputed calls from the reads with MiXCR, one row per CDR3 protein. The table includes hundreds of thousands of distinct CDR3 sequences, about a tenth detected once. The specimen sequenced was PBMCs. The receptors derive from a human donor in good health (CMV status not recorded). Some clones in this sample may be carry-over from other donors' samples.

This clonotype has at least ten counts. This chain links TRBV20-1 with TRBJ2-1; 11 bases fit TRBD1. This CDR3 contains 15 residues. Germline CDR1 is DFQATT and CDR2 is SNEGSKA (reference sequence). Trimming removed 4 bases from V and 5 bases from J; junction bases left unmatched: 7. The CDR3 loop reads CSATGTGGSHNEQFF. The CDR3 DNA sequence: TGCAGTGCTACAGGGACAGGGGGTTCCCACAATGAGCAGTTCTTC.

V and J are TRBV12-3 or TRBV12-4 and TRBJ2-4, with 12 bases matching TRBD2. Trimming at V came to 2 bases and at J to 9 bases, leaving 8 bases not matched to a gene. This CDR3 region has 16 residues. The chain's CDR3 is CASSLILAGGPGIQYF. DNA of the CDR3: TGTGCCAGCAGTTTAATTCTAGCGGGGGGGCCGGGCATTCAGTACTTC.

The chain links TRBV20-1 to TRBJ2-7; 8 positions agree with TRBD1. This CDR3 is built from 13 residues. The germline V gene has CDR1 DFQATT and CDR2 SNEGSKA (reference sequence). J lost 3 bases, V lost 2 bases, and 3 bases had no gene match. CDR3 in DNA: TGCAGTGCTAGAAAGACAGGGGTCTACGAGCAGTACGTC. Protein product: CSARKTGVYEQYV.

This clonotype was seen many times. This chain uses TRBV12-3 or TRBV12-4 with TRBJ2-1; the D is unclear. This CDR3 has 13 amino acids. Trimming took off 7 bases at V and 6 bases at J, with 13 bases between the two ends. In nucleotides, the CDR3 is TGTGCCAGCAACACCGAACACGTCAATGAGCAGTTCTTC. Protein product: CASNTEHVNEQFF.

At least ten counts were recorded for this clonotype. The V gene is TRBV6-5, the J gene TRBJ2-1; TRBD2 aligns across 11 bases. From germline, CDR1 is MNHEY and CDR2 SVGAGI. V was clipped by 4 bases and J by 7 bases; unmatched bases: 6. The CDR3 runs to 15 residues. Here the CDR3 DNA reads TGTGCCAGCAGTTTTAGCGGGGGGGCTCCAAATGAGCAGTTCTTC. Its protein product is CASSFSGGAPNEQFF.